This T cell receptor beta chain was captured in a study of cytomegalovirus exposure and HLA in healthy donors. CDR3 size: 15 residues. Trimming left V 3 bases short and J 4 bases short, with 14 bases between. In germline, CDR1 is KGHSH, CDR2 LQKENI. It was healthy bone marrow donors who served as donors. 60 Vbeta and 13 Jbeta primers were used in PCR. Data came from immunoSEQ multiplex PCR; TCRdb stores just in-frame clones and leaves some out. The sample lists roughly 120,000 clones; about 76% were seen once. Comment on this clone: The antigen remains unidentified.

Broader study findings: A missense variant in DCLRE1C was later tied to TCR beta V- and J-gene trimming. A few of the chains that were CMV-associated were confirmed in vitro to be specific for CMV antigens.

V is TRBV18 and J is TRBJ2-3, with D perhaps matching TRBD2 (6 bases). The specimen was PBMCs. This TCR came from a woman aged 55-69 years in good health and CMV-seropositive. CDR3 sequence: CASSPGGGEADTQYF. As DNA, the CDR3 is TGTGCCAGCTCACCGGGTGGAGGGGAGGCAGATACGCAGTATTTT.